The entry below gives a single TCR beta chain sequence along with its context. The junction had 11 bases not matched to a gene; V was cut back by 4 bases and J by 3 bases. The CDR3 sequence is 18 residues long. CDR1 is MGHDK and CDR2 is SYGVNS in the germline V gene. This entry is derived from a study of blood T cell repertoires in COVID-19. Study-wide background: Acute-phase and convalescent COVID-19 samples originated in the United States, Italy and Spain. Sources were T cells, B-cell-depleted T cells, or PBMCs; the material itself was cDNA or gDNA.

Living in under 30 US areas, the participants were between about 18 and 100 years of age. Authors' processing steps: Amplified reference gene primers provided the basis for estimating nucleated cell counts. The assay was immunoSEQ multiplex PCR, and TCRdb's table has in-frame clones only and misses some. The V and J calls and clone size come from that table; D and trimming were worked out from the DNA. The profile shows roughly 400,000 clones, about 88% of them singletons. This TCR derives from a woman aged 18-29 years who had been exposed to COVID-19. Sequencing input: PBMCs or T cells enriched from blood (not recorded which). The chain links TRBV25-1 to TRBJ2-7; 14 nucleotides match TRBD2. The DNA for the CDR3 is TGTGCCAGCAGTGCCCCATCCGGGACTAGCGGGGGCGGCTACGAGCAGTACTTC. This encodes CASSAPSGTSGGGYEQYF.